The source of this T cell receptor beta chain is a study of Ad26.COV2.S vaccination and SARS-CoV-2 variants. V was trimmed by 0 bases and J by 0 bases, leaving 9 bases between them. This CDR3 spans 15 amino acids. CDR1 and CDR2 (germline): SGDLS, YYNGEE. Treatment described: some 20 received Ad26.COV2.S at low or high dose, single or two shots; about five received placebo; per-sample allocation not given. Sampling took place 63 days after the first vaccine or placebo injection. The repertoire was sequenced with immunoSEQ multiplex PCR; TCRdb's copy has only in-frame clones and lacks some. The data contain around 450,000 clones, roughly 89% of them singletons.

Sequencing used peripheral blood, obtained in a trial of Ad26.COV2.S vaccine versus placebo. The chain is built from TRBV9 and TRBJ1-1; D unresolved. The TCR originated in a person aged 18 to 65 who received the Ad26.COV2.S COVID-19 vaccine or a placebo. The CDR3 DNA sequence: TGTGCCAGCAGCGTAGATCGGGATTTGAACACTGAAGCTTTCTTT. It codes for CASSVDRDLNTEAFF.